This T cell receptor (beta chain) came from a study of T cells in narcolepsy. Across the whole study: Healthy controls were enrolled alongside patients with narcolepsy type 1 or type 2.

In regard to this clone: Its antigen remains unidentified.

Method: immunoSEQ multiplex PCR; TCRdb's copy keeps in-frame clones and lacks some. The sample contains fewer than 35,000 clones, less than 90% of which appear only once. CDR3 length equals 15 residues. Trimming removed 5 bases at V and 5 bases at J, with 19 bases between. CDR1 is SGHTA and CDR2 is FQGNSA in the germline V gene. General study findings and limits: In some patient and control memory CD4+ samples, autoreactive clones were absent.

This chain connects TRBV7-2 to TRBJ2-7; D is ambiguous. What was sequenced was memory (CD45RA-) CD4+ T cells from blood. The TCR was taken from a human donor in good health. CDR3 amino acids: CASSQNPGRTHEQYF. The CDR3 region has the DNA TGTGCCAGCAGCCAAAACCCCGGACGAACGCACGAGCAGTACTTC.